What follows are 11 T cell receptor beta chains derived from one specimen sequenced in a study of spatial heterogeneity in lung cancer. From the 5' RACE reads, TCRdb called clonotypes with MiXCR, one entry per CDR3 protein. The sample has around 10,000 distinct CDR3 sequences, nearly 4% seen once. Time point here: blood taken at disease recurrence. Frozen PBMC, nontumor lung or tumor provided whole RNA, which was sequenced unsorted. The material was PBMCs, obtained at recurrence. Source of these receptors: a female donor with early-stage non-small cell lung cancer.

In its sample, this clonotype was seen many times. The library was prepared for alpha chains; this beta chain is a stray read, so its frequency means little. CDR3 loop: CASSLAPGGLSYNEQFF. In DNA, the CDR3 is TGTGCCAGCAGCTTAGCGCCGGGGGGTCTCTCCTACAATGAGCAGTTCTTC. The chain joins TRBV7-9 to TRBJ2-1, with 7 bases that match TRBD2. CDR3 length: 17 amino acids. J lost 0 bases, V lost 0 bases, and 5 bases had no gene match. The germline CDR1 and CDR2 sequences are SEHNR and FQNEAQ (reference sequence).

This clonotype was picked up many times. Because this beta chain is a stray read in a library intended to capture alpha chains, its abundance should not be given much weight. The chain couples TRBV6-6 to TRBJ2-7; TRBD2 matches 11 bases. Germline CDR1 reads MNHNY; CDR2 reads SVGAGI (reference sequence). The CDR3 consists of 16 residues. The trim removed 3 bases at V and 4 bases at J, leaving 8 bases unmatched. CDR3 sequence: CASSYTPSSGGYEQYF. For the CDR3, the DNA is TGTGCCAGCAGTTATACCCCATCTAGCGGGGGGTACGAGCAGTACTTC.

The sample holds many counts of this clonotype. Found in a library prepared for alpha chains, this beta chain is an off-target read, and its abundance has little meaning. The CDR3 DNA reads TGTGCCAGCAGCTTTCTTCTTAACACTGAAGCTTTCTTT. Translating it yields CASSFLLNTEAFF. The V gene is TRBV7-2, the J gene TRBJ1-1; D is unresolved. The CDR3 runs 13 residues. Germline CDR1 reads SGHTA; CDR2 reads FQGNSA. V was clipped by 3 bases and J by 2 bases, with 7 bases between them.

As regards this clonotype: In a library made to pick up alpha chains, this beta chain is a stray read with a size that means little. The chain employs TRBV2 and TRBJ2-4; tentative D call: TRBD1 (6 bases). V lost 4 bases and J lost 12, with 16 bases in between. Germline V lookup: CDR1 SNHLY, CDR2 FYNNEI. The CDR3 has 13 amino acids. The CDR3 DNA follows: TGTGCCAGCAGTGGGCACAGGGCCGGAGATCAGTACTTC. Translating gives CASSGHRAGDQYF.

This clonotype was seen at least ten times. Because this beta chain is a stray read in a library intended to capture alpha chains, its abundance should not be given much weight. The chain has TRBV11-1 and TRBJ1-1; tentatively, D is TRBD1 (5 bases). CDR1 is SGHAT, CDR2 FQDESV, per germline (reference sequence). The CDR3 has 13 residues. Trimming stripped 3 bases from V and 8 bases from J, with 13 bases between. CDR3 coding DNA: TGTGCCAGCAGCTTCACGGCGGGGGGGGAAGCTTTCTTT. It codes for CASSFTAGGEAFF.

This clonotype occurred many times. Since the library was made to target alpha chains, this beta chain is a stray read and its abundance is not meaningful. The rearrangement joins TRBV2 to TRBJ2-1; TRBD1 agrees at 9 bases. The germline CDR1 and CDR2 sequences are SNHLY and FYNNEI. Trimming took 10 bases from V and 4 from J; bases not matched to a gene: 5. The CDR3 length is 13 residues. In DNA form, the CDR3 reads TGTGCCACCGCGGACAGGGGTTACAATGAGCAGTTCTTC. Translating gives CATADRGYNEQFF.

This clonotype was detected many times. This beta chain appears as a stray read in a library generated for alpha chains; its size is not informative. The rearrangement links TRBV14 to TRBJ1-4; D perhaps matches TRBD1 (5 bases). The CDR3 has 13 amino acids. The germline gives CDR1 SGHDN, CDR2 FVKESK. V lost 3 bases and J 10 bases, leaving 12 bases between the germline ends. Here the CDR3 reads CASSQLGGVKLFF. Here the CDR3 DNA reads TGTGCCAGCAGCCAGCTCGGGGGGGTAAAACTGTTTTTT.

This clonotype was recorded at least ten times. This beta chain is an off-target read within a library intended for alpha chains, so its frequency means little. The rearrangement joins TRBV28 to TRBJ2-1; TRBD1 matches 12 bases. After removal of 6 bases from V and 7 bases from J, the junction contained 13 bases not matched to a gene. The CDR3 consists of 17 residues. CDR1 and CDR2 from the germline V gene are MDHEN and SYDVKM. Here the CDR3 DNA reads TGTGCCAGCAGGGTCCCCCCCGGGACAGGGGGCCGGAATGAGCAGTTCTTC. Amino acid sequence: CASRVPPGTGGRNEQFF.

In its sample, this clonotype was seen a few times. Because the library targeted alpha chains, this beta chain is an off-target read whose size means little. This chain uses TRBV6-2 or TRBV6-3 with TRBJ2-2; TRBD2 aligns across 8 bases. The CDR3 is made up of 17 amino acids. Germline V lookup: CDR1 MNHEY, CDR2 SVGEGT. V lost 2 bases to trimming and J lost 2 bases; unmatched junction nucleotides: 7. This CDR3 is CASSYNPGGANTGELFF. CDR3 nucleotide sequence: TGTGCCAGCAGTTACAACCCGGGGGGGGCAAACACCGGGGAGCTGTTTTTT.

This clonotype showed up many times. This beta chain is off target for a library built for alpha chains, so its abundance means little. The V call is TRBV27, the J call TRBJ2-7; TRBD2 aligns across 7 bases. There are 12 residues in the CDR3. Germline V gene data show CDR1 as MNHEY and CDR2 as SMNVEV (reference sequence). Trimming at V came to 8 bases and at J to 0 bases, leaving 1 base not matched to a gene. CDR3 nucleotides: TGTGCCAGCGGGGGGGTCTCCTACGAGCAGTACTTC. Encoded protein: CASGGVSYEQYF.

In its sample, this clonotype was seen many times. Found in a library prepared for alpha chains, this beta chain is an off-target read, and its abundance has little meaning. The chain joins TRBV19 to TRBJ2-7; the D is unclear. This CDR3 contains 13 residues. V was clipped by 5 bases and J by 2 bases, with 10 bases between them. CDR1 and CDR2 (germline): LNHDA, SQIVND (reference sequence). The CDR3, as DNA: TGTGCCAGTAGTCCTCCAGGTACCTACGAGCAGTACTTC. Encoded protein: CASSPPGTYEQYF.